The 29 T cell receptor beta chains listed next were all sequenced from one sample in a study of cytomegalovirus exposure and HLA in healthy donors (dated by TCRdb to the late 2010s). To prepare the library, the immunoSEQ multiplex PCR assay was applied. For the multiplex PCR, a mixture combining 60 forward primers for TCR Vbeta segments and 13 reverse primers for TCR Jbeta segments was used. In its TCRdb copy, this immuneACCESS table keeps in-frame sequences only and misses some clones. Where compared with another copy, unresolved V genes explain less than half of these, and the others have no known cause. The sample profile shows some 210,000 clones; 70% to 85% of them were found once. The ten most abundant clones make up less than 4.5% of the sample. Sequencing used PBMCs. These receptors were collected from a male donor in good health and CMV-seronegative.

This clone has only one observation. The V call is TRBV27, the J call TRBJ2-2, with 9 bases that match TRBD2. In germline, CDR1 is MNHEY, CDR2 SMNVEV (reference sequence). V was pared by 5 bases and J by 0 bases, with 1 base of the junction left unmatched. The CDR3 totals 15 residues. The CDR3 DNA follows: TGTGCCAGCAGTGGACTAGCGACGAACACCGGGGAGCTGTTTTTT. This encodes CASSGLATNTGELFF.

This clone was found once. The chain joins TRBV4-1 to TRBJ2-1; D is uncertain. Germline V gene lookup returns CDR1 MGHRA and CDR2 YSYEKL. Deletions cut 1 base from V and 2 bases from J, with 15 bases between. This CDR3 comprises 17 residues. The CDR3 sequence is CASSQAEVLSPYNEQFF. CDR3 nucleotide sequence: TGCGCCAGCAGCCAAGCCGAGGTACTCAGCCCCTACAATGAGCAGTTCTTC.

The chain combines TRBV5-1 with TRBJ1-1, with TRBD1 matching over 9 bases. V shed 1 base and J 4 bases; nucleotides not matched to a gene: 2. Germline CDR1 reads SGHRS; CDR2 reads YFSETQ. The CDR3 has 14 residues. The CDR3 sequence: CASSLTGGGTEAFF. CDR3 nucleotide sequence: TGCGCCAGCAGCTTGACAGGGGGCGGCACTGAAGCTTTCTTT. The full variable domain, its missing parts supplied by reference TRBV5-1 and TRBJ1-1, is KAGVTQTPRYLIKTRGQQVTLSCSPISGHRSVSWYQQTPGQGLQFLFEYFSETQRNKGNFPGRFSGRQFSNSRSEMNVSTLELGDSALYLCASSLTGGGTEAFFGQGTRLTVV.

The chain uses TRBV28 and TRBJ1-1, with D possibly being TRBD1 (5 bases). V lost 5 bases and J lost 1, with 17 bases in between. There are 16 residues in the CDR3. CDR1 MDHEN and CDR2 SYDVKM come from the germline V gene. As DNA, the CDR3 is TGTGCCAGCAGTCTAGACGGTGGGGCCACGAACACTGAAGCTTTCTTT. Translating gives CASSLDGGATNTEAFF.

This clone has just a few counts. The chain links TRBV28 to TRBJ1-5, with 7 bases lining up with TRBD1. Germline V gene sequence: CDR1 MDHEN, CDR2 SYDVKM. V gave up 2 bases and J gave up 2 bases; unmatched junction bases: 3. The CDR3 runs to 15 residues. CDR3 sequence reads: CASSLRQGGNQPQHF. For the CDR3, the DNA is TGTGCCAGCAGTTTACGACAGGGAGGCAATCAGCCCCAGCATTTT.

With regard to this clone: At one end the junction does not follow the germline gene, possibly because of a read error. J is TRBJ1-4 and V is TRBV7-9; D unclear. In germline, CDR1 is SEHNR, CDR2 FQNEAQ (reference sequence). The CDR3 has 15 residues. The CDR3 reads CSSSPGVLTNEKLFF. The CDR3 nucleotides read TGTTCCAGCAGCCCCGGGGTACTAACTAATGAAAAACTGTTTTTT. Filled out from reference TRBV7-9 and TRBJ1-4, the complete variable domain reads DTGVSQNPRHKITKRGQNVTFRCDPISEHNRLYWYRQTLGQGPEFLTYFQNEAQLEKSRLLSDRFSAERPKGSFSTLEIQRTEQGDSAMYLCSSSPGVLTNEKLFFGSGTQLSVL.

V gene TRBV6-6 combines with J gene TRBJ1-5; D call uncertain. The CDR3 length is 15 residues. Germline values: CDR1 MNHNY, CDR2 SVGAGI (reference sequence). V was pared by 5 bases and J by 0 bases, with 11 bases between. The CDR3 is CASSPPGDSNQPQHF. In DNA, the CDR3 is TGTGCCAGCAGTCCCCCCGGGGATAGCAATCAGCCCCAGCATTTT.

The V call is TRBV19, the J call TRBJ2-5; tentative D call: TRBD1 (6 bases). The CDR3 spans 15 residues. Looked up from germline, CDR1 is LNHDA and CDR2 is SQIVND (reference sequence). V lost 5 bases, J lost 4 bases, and 17 bases lay in between. In DNA form, the CDR3 reads TGTGCCAGTAGTGGGGCAGGGGTGGGTACAGAGACCCAGTACTTC. Amino acid sequence: CASSGAGVGTETQYF.

This clone has only one observation. The V gene is TRBV9, the J gene TRBJ2-7, with 7 bases that match TRBD2. Trimming cost V 0 bases and J 4 bases; bases outside gene matches: 7. The CDR3 has 15 amino acids. CDR1 SGDLS and CDR2 YYNGEE come from the germline V gene. CDR3 region: CASSVDTSDMYEQYF. For the CDR3, the DNA is TGTGCCAGCAGCGTAGATACTAGCGATATGTACGAGCAGTACTTC.

V is TRBV18 and J is TRBJ1-2; 8 bases line up with TRBD1. This CDR3 spans 14 amino acids. V was clipped by 2 bases and J by 3 bases; unmatched bases: 2. Germline V CDR1 and CDR2: KGHSH, LQKENI. CDR3 DNA sequence: TGTGCCAGCTCACCAGGGACAGGAGACTATGGCTACACCTTC. Residues: CASSPGTGDYGYTF.

This chain joins TRBV7-2 and TRBJ1-2; TRBD1 aligns across 8 bases. CDR3 length: 13 residues. The junction had 6 bases not matched to a gene; V was cut back by 5 bases and J by 7 bases. Germline-derived CDR1 and CDR2 are SGHTA and FQGNSA. DNA of the CDR3: TGTGCCAGCAGCCGTCGACAGGGGCTTGGCTACACCTTC. Its protein product is CASSRRQGLGYTF.

The chain carries TRBV5-1 and TRBJ2-7; unclear D gene. CDR1 is SGHRS, CDR2 YFSETQ, per germline. CDR3 length: 15 amino acids. V was cut by 0 bases and J by 4 bases, with 14 bases left in between. CDR3 residues: CASSLVERPIYEQYF. The CDR3 DNA reads as TGCGCCAGCAGCTTGGTGGAGCGCCCCATTTACGAGCAGTACTTC.

The J gene is TRBJ2-1, the V gene TRBV6-5; possible D gene TRBD2, 7 bases. The germline V gene has CDR1 MNHEY and CDR2 SVGAGI. The CDR3 length is 14 residues. Deletions cut 0 bases from V and 8 bases from J, with 11 bases between. The DNA of the CDR3 is TGTGCCAGCAGTTACTCTTCGGGGGGCGATGAGCAGTTCTTC. Encoded protein: CASSYSSGGDEQFF.

This chain joins TRBV10-1 and TRBJ2-5; tentative D call: TRBD2 (6 bases). The V end lost 3 bases, the J end lost 2 bases, and 10 bases lay between the germline ends. The CDR3 has 14 amino acids. From germline, CDR1 is WNHNN and CDR2 SYGVQD (reference sequence). The CDR3 DNA is TGCGCCAGCAGTGAAGGAGGGTCTCAAGAGACCCAGTACTTC. The encoded protein is CASSEGGSQETQYF.

This chain uses TRBV2 with TRBJ2-2, with a tentative D call TRBD1 (5 bases). V lost 1 base to trimming and J lost 2 bases, with 8 bases between them. This CDR3 spans 15 amino acids. The V gene's germline CDR1 is SNHLY and CDR2 FYNNEI. The CDR3 DNA sequence: TGTGCCAGCAGTGAAGGGACAAATAACACCGGGGAGCTGTTTTTT. Its translation is CASSEGTNNTGELFF.

V is TRBV7-9 and J is TRBJ2-4; TRBD2 is a possible D gene (5 bases). CDR1 is SEHNR, CDR2 FQNEAQ, per germline (reference sequence). CDR3 length: 12 residues. CDR3 nucleotide sequence: TGTTCCTCGGCCGGGGTTGAGAACATTCAGTACTTC. Its protein product is CSSAGVENIQYF.

This clone was counted once. The rearrangement links TRBV7-9 to TRBJ2-3; D remains ambiguous. The V and J ends lost 2 bases and 1 base respectively, with 13 bases between them. The germline gives CDR1 SEHNR, CDR2 FQNEAQ (reference sequence). The CDR3 extends over 16 amino acids. The CDR3 here is CASSLYDAVRTDTQYF. The CDR3 bases are TGTGCCAGCAGCTTATATGATGCAGTGCGCACAGATACGCAGTATTTT. Together with reference TRBV7-9 and TRBJ2-3, the CDR3 gives the full variable domain: DTGVSQNPRHKITKRGQNVTFRCDPISEHNRLYWYRQTLGQGPEFLTYFQNEAQLEKSRLLSDRFSAERPKGSFSTLEIQRTEQGDSAMYLCASSLYDAVRTDTQYFGPGTRLTVL.

J is TRBJ2-6 and V is TRBV30; D ambiguous. Deletions cut 5 bases from V and 0 bases from J, with 8 bases between. The germline gives CDR1 GTSNPN, CDR2 SVGIG (reference sequence). This CDR3 is 14 amino acids long. CDR3 region: CAWRSYSGANVLTF. CDR3 DNA: TGTGCCTGGCGCTCCTACTCTGGGGCCAACGTCCTGACTTTC.

The gene calls are TRBV6-5 and TRBJ1-2; the D gene is possibly TRBD1 (6 bases). Germline V gene lookup returns CDR1 MNHEY and CDR2 SVGAGI. V lost 0 bases, J lost 6 bases, and 8 bases lay in between. The CDR3 totals 13 residues. CDR3 protein: CASSYSRGDGYTF. CDR3 sequence (DNA): TGTGCCAGCAGTTACTCCAGGGGCGATGGCTACACCTTC.

This clone was picked up one time. CDR3 nucleotide sequence: TGTGCCAGCTCAATCCAGGTGGGGGCCCAAGAGACCCAGTACTTC. Translating it yields CASSIQVGAQETQYF. The genes are TRBV5-5 and TRBJ2-5; D is perhaps TRBD1 (6 bases). V was pared by 7 bases and J by 1 base, with 17 bases between. This CDR3 comprises 15 residues. Germline CDR1 SGHKS, CDR2 YYEKEE (reference sequence).

The chain links TRBV19 to TRBJ1-3; D not certain. This CDR3 is built from 13 residues. The V and J ends lost 10 bases and 0 bases respectively, with 10 bases between them. Germline V CDR1 and CDR2: LNHDA, SQIVND (reference sequence). CDR3 bases: TGTGCCACCCGGAGCAGCTCTGGAAACACCATATATTTT. This codes for CATRSSSGNTIYF.

This clone has just a few counts. This rearrangement joins TRBV25-1 to TRBJ2-7; D might be TRBD2 (6 bases). Germline loops: CDR1 MGHDK, CDR2 SYGVNS. Trimming pared 1 base from V and 4 bases from J, leaving 14 bases between. The CDR3 covers 15 residues. This CDR3 reads CASSELGGRSYEQYF. CDR3 sequence (DNA): TGTGCCAGCAGTGAATTGGGGGGAAGGTCTTACGAGCAGTACTTC.

The V gene is TRBV7-9, the J gene TRBJ1-2; D perhaps matches TRBD1 (6 bases). With 5 bases removed from V and 4 bases from J, the gap between germline ends came to 23 bases. The CDR3 runs 17 residues. The germline CDR1 and CDR2 sequences are SEHNR and FQNEAQ (reference sequence). The CDR3 sequence is CASSLTSIGQRGYGYTF. The CDR3 DNA is TGTGCCAGCAGCCTAACCTCTATTGGACAGCGGGGCTATGGCTACACCTTC.

CDR3 protein: CASSSVGLYGYTF. The CDR3, as DNA: TGTGCCAGTAGTAGCGTGGGGCTCTATGGCTACACCTTC. The genes are TRBV19 and TRBJ1-2; maybe TRBD1 (5 bases). Trimming left V 4 bases short and J 4 bases short, with 10 bases between. Germline-derived CDR1 and CDR2 are LNHDA and SQIVND (reference sequence). The CDR3 totals 13 residues.

CDR3 in amino acids: CASRWAYNQPQHF. In DNA, the CDR3 is TGTGCCAGCAGGTGGGCCTACAATCAGCCCCAGCATTTT. The J gene is TRBJ1-5, the V gene TRBV27, with D unclear. From germline, CDR1 is MNHEY and CDR2 SMNVEV (reference sequence). There are 13 residues in the CDR3. V was pared by 6 bases and J by 3 bases, with 9 bases between.

This clone is a singleton in its sample. V gene TRBV28 combines with J gene TRBJ2-7; D gene uncertain. CDR1 and CDR2 (germline): MDHEN, SYDVKM. This CDR3 region has 13 residues. The V end lost 3 bases, the J end lost 3 bases, and 9 bases lay between the germline ends. This CDR3 reads CASSLVISYEQYF. The CDR3 DNA follows: TGTGCCAGCAGTTTGGTAATTAGCTACGAGCAGTACTTC.

The V call is TRBV28, the J call TRBJ2-1; D gene unclear. The CDR3 consists of 11 residues. V lost 3 bases and J lost 5, with 2 bases in between. CDR1 MDHEN and CDR2 SYDVKM come from the germline V gene. Here the CDR3 reads CASSFNNEQFF. In nucleotides, the CDR3 is TGTGCCAGCAGTTTTAACAATGAGCAGTTCTTC.

V is TRBV11-2 and J is TRBJ2-1; 10 bases map to TRBD2. This CDR3 region has 18 residues. The germline gives CDR1 SGHAT, CDR2 FQNNGV. The V segment lost 0 bases and the J segment 8 bases; nucleotides outside the gene matches: 13. CDR3 coding DNA: TGTGCCAGCAGCTTAGATCAATGGAGCTCTAGCGGGAGTGATGAGCAGTTCTTC. This gives the protein CASSLDQWSSSGSDEQFF.

The chain employs TRBV11-2 and TRBJ1-2, with 9 bases lining up with TRBD1. V shed 7 bases and J 9 bases; nucleotides not matched to a gene: 12. This CDR3 region has 14 residues. Germline V gene data show CDR1 as SGHAT and CDR2 as FQNNGV. The CDR3 nucleotides read TGTGCCAGCACCGCAACGGGACAGGGAAAACGCTACACCTTC. This translates into CASTATGQGKRYTF.